The next 20 T cell receptor beta chains were all read from a single sample in a study of blood T cell repertoires in COVID-19. Assay used: immunoSEQ multiplex PCR; TCRdb lists only in-frame clones, some missing. Of 280,000 or so clones in the sample, approximately 84% are singletons; the top ten hold around 2.1%. The sample taken for sequencing was peripheral blood. The receptors were gathered from a young woman who had recovered from COVID-19.

The chain employs TRBV5-1 and TRBJ2-7; no firm D call. Germline-derived CDR1 and CDR2 are SGHRS and YFSETQ. The CDR3 runs 16 residues. V lost 2 bases and J 1 base, leaving 16 bases between the germline ends. CDR3 DNA sequence: TGCGCCAGCAGCTTAGGCTACGGGTCATCGTCCTACGAGCAGTACTTC. Protein product: CASSLGYGSSSYEQYF.

This clone was seen just once. The chain employs TRBV19 and TRBJ2-7, with 8 bases matching TRBD1. V shed 1 base, J shed 2 bases, and the junction held 4 bases outside the gene matches. Germline CDR1 reads LNHDA; CDR2 reads SQIVND (reference sequence). This CDR3 is 15 amino acids long. The CDR3 loop is CASSIGTGKAYEQYF. The CDR3 nucleotides read TGTGCCAGTAGTATAGGGACAGGGAAGGCCTACGAGCAGTACTTC.

This sequence joins TRBV19 and TRBJ1-3; 7 bases align to TRBD1. This CDR3 region has 14 residues. Trimming at V came to 6 bases and at J to 4 bases, leaving 6 bases not matched to a gene. Germline lookup yields CDR1 LNHDA and CDR2 SQIVND (reference sequence). The CDR3 DNA follows: TGTGCCAGTAGCACAGGGGATGGGGGAAACACCATATATTTT. Translated, it gives CASSTGDGGNTIYF.

CDR3 sequence reads: CASSQDLLAGEVEQYF. The CDR3 coding sequence is TGTGCCAGCAGCCAAGATCTACTAGCGGGAGAAGTCGAGCAGTACTTC. This chain joins TRBV4-2 and TRBJ2-7, with 11 bases lining up with TRBD2. V dropped 0 bases and J dropped 6; count of bases not matched to a gene: 7. The CDR3 is 16 amino acids. Germline-derived CDR1 and CDR2 are LGHNA and YNFKEQ.

The genes are TRBV4-3 and TRBJ2-5, with TRBD2 matching over 9 bases. The CDR3 loop spans 14 amino acids. Germline lookup yields CDR1 LGHNA and CDR2 YSLEER. V lost 1 base and J lost 4; bases outside the gene matches: 1. The CDR3 reads CASSQVAGAETQYF. The DNA of the CDR3 is TGCGCCAGCAGCCAAGTAGCGGGAGCAGAGACCCAGTACTTC.

The chain links TRBV5-1 to TRBJ2-7, with D perhaps matching TRBD1 (5 bases). Between the trimmed V and J ends, which lost 1 base and 0 bases, there was a span of 14 bases. CDR1 SGHRS and CDR2 YFSETQ come from the germline V gene. CDR3 length equals 16 residues. The CDR3 loop is CASSLRTRASSYEQYF. The CDR3 region has the DNA TGCGCCAGCAGCTTGCGAACCAGGGCCAGCTCCTACGAGCAGTACTTC.

This clone was found a few times. The sample contains more than one DNA sequence encoding this CDR3. The gene calls are TRBV5-4 and TRBJ2-7; D possibly corresponds to TRBD1 (6 bases). This CDR3 comprises 14 residues. Germline CDR1 and CDR2: SGHNT and YYREEE (reference sequence). V lost 0 bases and J 2 bases, leaving 9 bases between the germline ends. The CDR3 coding sequence is TGTGCCAGCAGCTTGGGAGGGGGAACCTACGAGCAGTACTTC. It codes for CASSLGGGTYEQYF.

The chain uses TRBV2 and TRBJ1-3; 8 bases line up with TRBD1. CDR1 and CDR2 (germline): SNHLY, FYNNEI. V was pared by 8 bases and J by 6 bases, with 3 bases of the junction left unmatched. There are 12 residues in the CDR3. The CDR3 reads CASSTGENTIYF. The CDR3 coding sequence is TGTGCCAGCTCGACAGGGGAAAACACCATATATTTT.

The gene calls are TRBV5-1 and TRBJ2-5; 8 nucleotides line up with TRBD1. V lost 1 base and J lost 5; bases outside the gene matches: 7. Germline V lookup: CDR1 SGHRS, CDR2 YFSETQ. This CDR3 spans 15 amino acids. The CDR3 spells CASSLRQGAVETQYF. CDR3 sequence (DNA): TGCGCCAGCAGCTTGAGGCAGGGGGCTGTGGAGACCCAGTACTTC.

For the CDR3, the DNA is TGCGCCAGCAGCTTGGCCCCGGGAGAAATGGAGGAGCAGTTCTTC. Translated: CASSLAPGEMEEQFF. The chain employs TRBV5-1 and TRBJ2-1, with D possibly TRBD2 on 6 matching bases. This CDR3 comprises 15 residues. Germline values: CDR1 SGHRS, CDR2 YFSETQ. Trimming stripped 0 bases from V and 10 bases from J, with 17 bases between.

V and J are TRBV21-1 and TRBJ1-2; the D call of TRBD1 is as the table states it, not checked on the DNA. TRBV21-1 is listed as a pseudogene. The CDR3 is 14 residues long. In nucleotides, the CDR3 is TGTGCCAGCAGCAAAGTTGGGCAGATCTATGGCTACACCTTC. Residues: CASSKVGQIYGYTF.

V and J are TRBV29-1 and TRBJ2-1, with D perhaps matching TRBD2 (5 bases). This CDR3 contains 11 residues. CDR1 and CDR2 (germline): SQVTM, ANQGSEA. V was trimmed by 3 bases and J by 7 bases, leaving 7 bases between them. DNA for the CDR3: TGCAGCGTTGATACGGGGAATGAGCAGTTCTTC. Residues: CSVDTGNEQFF.

This chain uses TRBV6-1 with TRBJ1-1; D is uncertain. This CDR3 is built from 13 residues. V was clipped by 1 base and J by 3 bases, with 6 bases between them. Per the germline V gene, CDR1 is MNHNS and CDR2 is SASEGT. The CDR3 nucleotides are TGTGCCAGCAGTGAAGTTCCAGACACTGAAGCTTTCTTT. Translation: CASSEVPDTEAFF.

This chain links TRBV6-2 or TRBV6-3 with TRBJ2-5, with 8 bases lining up with TRBD2. Per the germline V gene, CDR1 is MNHEY and CDR2 is SVGEGT. Trimming cost V 2 bases and J 5 bases; bases outside gene matches: 4. The CDR3 is made up of 14 amino acids. This CDR3 reads CASSYERERETQYF. DNA for the CDR3: TGTGCCAGCAGTTACGAGCGGGAGAGGGAGACCCAGTACTTC.

V gene TRBV5-4 combines with J gene TRBJ2-2; D is ambiguous. V was cut by 2 bases and J by 4 bases, with 6 bases left in between. The CDR3 loop spans 13 amino acids. In germline, CDR1 is SGHNT, CDR2 YYREEE (reference sequence). Here the CDR3 reads CASSLPSTGELFF. The CDR3 bases are TGTGCCAGCAGCTTACCTAGCACCGGGGAGCTGTTTTTT.

This clone has only a few counts. The rearrangement joins TRBV5-6 to TRBJ1-5; D is ambiguous. The CDR3 is 13 residues long. Trimming took 4 bases from V and 6 from J, leaving 11 bases between them. Germline V lookup: CDR1 SGHDT, CDR2 YYEEEE. Written as DNA, the CDR3 is TGTGCCAGCAGCATAGGACTTGGTCAGCCCCAGCATTTT. Protein sequence: CASSIGLGQPQHF.

This chain joins TRBV24-1 and TRBJ2-1; 7 bases align to TRBD1. This CDR3 comprises 16 residues. Trimming at V came to 3 bases and at J to 8 bases, leaving 12 bases not matched to a gene. Germline CDR1 reads KGHDR; CDR2 reads SFDVKD. The CDR3 DNA reads TGTGCCACCAGTGATATGTGGGGATCAAGGGGGCATGAGCAGTTCTTC. Translated: CATSDMWGSRGHEQFF.

The chain couples TRBV5-1 to TRBJ1-1; tentative D call: TRBD1 (6 bases). The germline V and J ends were trimmed by 1 base and 6 bases, with 13 bases remaining between them. CDR1 and CDR2 (germline): SGHRS, YFSETQ. CDR3 length: 14 residues. The CDR3 loop is CASSLFQGSAEAFF. CDR3 nucleotide sequence: TGCGCCAGCAGCTTGTTCCAGGGGTCTGCTGAAGCTTTCTTT.

This chain uses TRBV28 with TRBJ1-2; TRBD1 matches at 8 bases. V shed 6 bases, J shed 4 bases, and the junction held 7 bases outside the gene matches. CDR3 length: 14 amino acids. CDR1 and CDR2 (germline): MDHEN, SYDVKM. CDR3 coding DNA: TGTGCCAGCAGATTACAGGGGGGTGGCTATGGCTACACCTTC. This encodes CASRLQGGGYGYTF.

This rearrangement joins TRBV2 to TRBJ1-1; 12 bases line up with TRBD1. CDR1 and CDR2 from the germline V gene are SNHLY and FYNNEI. The V segment lost 5 bases and the J segment 11 bases; nucleotides outside the gene matches: 15. The CDR3 has 16 residues. The CDR3 region is CASSSGTGGVRGRAFF. The CDR3 DNA is TGTGCCAGCAGTTCCGGGACAGGGGGCGTAAGGGGTCGGGCTTTCTTT.